This T cell receptor beta chain is from a study of T cell repertoires in cytomegalovirus infection. About the research overall: Newly reported HLA-C-restricted and thoroughly characterized HLA-B-restricted CMV epitopes were employed. Findings and caveats of the study: HLA-C-restricted TCR beta clonotypes specific for CMV led the ex vivo response. The study identified carriers of CMV plus the relevant HLA from cumulative public TCR beta family frequency.

About this clonotype itself: Its matching antigen is unknown.

TCRdb re-called the reads with MiXCR, one entry per CDR3 protein. The sample carries roughly 570,000 distinct CDR3 sequences, about 39% recorded once. V gave up 4 bases and J gave up 8 bases; unmatched junction bases: 9. This CDR3 contains 14 residues. Germline CDR1 and CDR2: SGHNT and YYREEE (reference sequence). Sequenced material: cultured PBMCs, taken from culture after CMV antigen stimulation. The sequence came from a human donor in good health (CMV status not recorded). Some clones in this sample may be carry-over from other donors' samples. This chain connects TRBV5-4 to TRBJ2-1, with 7 bases aligning to TRBD1. As DNA, the CDR3 is TGTGCCAGCAGCATCCGGGACAGTAAGGATGAGCAGTTCTTC. Translating it yields CASSIRDSKDEQFF.